Each of the 13 T cell receptor beta chains below was sequenced from the same sample in a study of blood T cell repertoires in COVID-19. The table came from immunoSEQ multiplex PCR; TCRdb's copy has only in-frame clones and leaves some out. There are 270,000 or so clones in the sample; approximately 80% occur only once, and 2.5% to 3.5% lies in the top ten. What was sequenced was peripheral blood. These receptors all stem from a woman aged 55-70 years with active or convalescent COVID-19.

This chain links TRBV19 with TRBJ1-2; 9 bases align to TRBD1. CDR1 and CDR2 from the germline V gene are LNHDA and SQIVND (reference sequence). This CDR3 region has 15 residues. V gave up 8 bases and J gave up 2 bases; unmatched junction bases: 9. CDR3 residues: CASGHRDRVNYGYTF. As DNA, the CDR3 is TGTGCCAGTGGACACCGGGACAGGGTCAACTATGGCTACACCTTC.

This sequence joins TRBV11-2 and TRBJ2-5, with 9 nucleotides matching TRBD1. This CDR3 has 14 residues. CDR1 is SGHAT, CDR2 FQNNGV, per germline. Unmatched junction bases numbered 6, after V lost 5 bases and J lost 5 bases. The DNA of the CDR3 is TGTGCCAGCAGCCTGCCGACAGGGGGTGAGACCCAGTACTTC. Protein sequence: CASSLPTGGETQYF.

The chain links TRBV19 to TRBJ2-1; tentative D call: TRBD1 (5 bases). This CDR3 region has 13 residues. The V and J ends lost 1 base and 5 bases respectively, with 6 bases between them. The germline gives CDR1 LNHDA, CDR2 SQIVND (reference sequence). CDR3 coding DNA: TGTGCCAGTAGTATAGGGACAAACAATGAGCAGTTCTTC. Protein: CASSIGTNNEQFF.

The V gene is TRBV27, the J gene TRBJ2-1; 8 bases map to TRBD2. J was trimmed by 3 bases and V by 8 bases; bases with no gene match: 3. This CDR3 region has 13 residues. Germline CDR1 and CDR2: MNHEY and SMNVEV (reference sequence). For the CDR3, the DNA is TGTGCCAGCTGGAGCGGGGGCTACAATGAGCAGTTCTTC. Its protein is CASWSGGYNEQFF.

The chain carries TRBV10-3 and TRBJ1-1; 8 bases are a match to TRBD1. Germline trimming cut 3 bases from V and 2 bases from J; bases unmatched to any gene: 11. Germline loops: CDR1 ENHRY, CDR2 SYGVKD. This CDR3 region has 17 residues. CDR3 amino acids: CAISDLGRGRPNTEAFF. In nucleotides, the CDR3 is TGTGCCATCAGTGATCTCGGCAGGGGGCGTCCTAACACTGAAGCTTTCTTT.

The chain is built from TRBV12-5 and TRBJ1-1; the D gene is possibly TRBD1 (6 bases). Per the germline V gene, CDR1 is LGHNT and CDR2 is FRNRAP. V lost 2 bases and J 4 bases, leaving 20 bases between the germline ends. The CDR3 has 17 residues. The CDR3 sequence is CASGLSGVRTRRTEAFF. The CDR3 nucleotides read TGTGCTAGTGGTTTGTCAGGGGTCAGGACGAGGCGCACTGAAGCTTTCTTT. Full variable domain (remainder filled in from reference TRBV12-5 and TRBJ1-1): DARVTQTPRHKVTEMGQEVTMRCQPILGHNTVFWYRQTMMQGLELLAYFRNRAPLDDSGMPKDRFSAEMPDATLATLKIQPSEPRDSAVYFCASGLSGVRTRRTEAFFGQGTRLTVV.

CDR3 sequence: CASNRDRDNYGYTF. CDR3 DNA sequence: TGTGCCAGCAATCGGGACAGGGATAACTATGGCTACACCTTC. V usage is TRBV6-5 and J usage is TRBJ1-2; 9 positions agree with TRBD1. V was clipped by 7 bases and J by 1 base; unmatched bases: 4. Germline values: CDR1 MNHEY, CDR2 SVGAGI. The CDR3 is 14 amino acids.

The table lists this clone with a few counts. The chain couples TRBV5-1 to TRBJ1-4; 7 nucleotides line up with TRBD1. The J segment lost 6 bases and the V segment lost 4 bases, leaving 6 bases of the junction unmatched. Germline V gene data show CDR1 as SGHRS and CDR2 as YFSETQ. The CDR3 sequence is 14 residues long. The CDR3 spells CASSQDRVDEKLFF. The CDR3 region has the DNA TGCGCCAGCAGCCAAGACAGGGTGGATGAAAAACTGTTTTTT. Drawing the rest from reference TRBV5-1 and TRBJ1-4, the complete variable domain is KAGVTQTPRYLIKTRGQQVTLSCSPISGHRSVSWYQQTPGQGLQFLFEYFSETQRNKGNFPGRFSGRQFSNSRSEMNVSTLELGDSALYLCASSQDRVDEKLFFGSGTQLSVL.

The genes are TRBV5-1 and TRBJ2-7, with 9 positions matching TRBD1. The germline CDR1 and CDR2 sequences are SGHRS and YFSETQ. V gave up 4 bases and J gave up 3 bases; unmatched junction bases: 8. This CDR3 is 15 amino acids long. The CDR3 here is CASSPGQGSGYEQYF. DNA for the CDR3: TGCGCCAGCAGCCCTGGACAGGGGTCAGGCTACGAGCAGTACTTC.

J is TRBJ1-1 and V is TRBV5-5; D not certain. CDR3 length: 16 amino acids. V lost 1 base, J lost 3 bases, and 16 bases lay in between. In germline, CDR1 is SGHKS, CDR2 YYEKEE (reference sequence). CDR3 sequence: CASSLIGVGVDTEAFF. In DNA, the CDR3 is TGTGCCAGCAGCTTGATCGGAGTGGGAGTAGACACTGAAGCTTTCTTT.

The rearrangement links TRBV27 to TRBJ2-2; possibly TRBD1 for D (6 bases). V lost 7 bases to trimming and J lost 5 bases, with 14 bases between them. Germline V gene lookup returns CDR1 MNHEY and CDR2 SMNVEV (reference sequence). The length of the CDR3 is 14 residues. CDR3 protein: CASKQGRGTGELFF. The DNA for the CDR3 is TGTGCCAGCAAACAGGGAAGAGGAACCGGGGAGCTGTTTTTT.

The genes are TRBV5-1 and TRBJ1-6; D uncertain. Trimming pared 0 bases from V and 4 bases from J, leaving 11 bases between. The germline V gene has CDR1 SGHRS and CDR2 YFSETQ. The CDR3 is 16 amino acids. CDR3 amino acids: CASSLEPSAYNSPLHF. CDR3 bases: TGCGCCAGCAGCTTGGAACCCTCAGCGTATAATTCACCCCTCCACTTT. The whole variable domain, filled in from reference TRBV5-1 and TRBJ1-6, reads KAGVTQTPRYLIKTRGQQVTLSCSPISGHRSVSWYQQTPGQGLQFLFEYFSETQRNKGNFPGRFSGRQFSNSRSEMNVSTLELGDSALYLCASSLEPSAYNSPLHFGNGTRLTVT.

The chain couples TRBV10-1 to TRBJ2-1, with 9 nucleotides matching TRBD2. V shed 0 bases, J shed 3 bases, and the junction held 0 bases outside the gene matches. The germline V gene has CDR1 WNHNN and CDR2 SYGVQD (reference sequence). This CDR3 region has 15 residues. The CDR3 nucleotides read TGCGCCAGCAGTGAGTCTAGCGGGGGCTACAATGAGCAGTTCTTC. Translation: CASSESSGGYNEQFF.